The T cell receptor beta chain described here comes from a study of cytomegalovirus exposure and HLA in healthy donors. Worth noting for this clone: Its specificity is not known.

Vbeta (60) and Jbeta (13) primers were used in the PCR. The repertoire was sequenced with immunoSEQ multiplex PCR; TCRdb's copy has only in-frame clones and lacks some. The sample includes some 100,000 clones, about 75% of them seen just once. The length of the CDR3 is 14 residues. CDR1 SGDLS and CDR2 YYNGEE come from the germline V gene. V was pared by 2 bases and J by 1 base, with 9 bases between. Study-wide results and limits: Rarity held for most TCR sequences, but there were some public TCRs that occurred in many donors. Researchers counted about 150 TCR beta chains as cytomegalovirus-associated. Of the V segments, some could not be distinguished, including TRBV6-2 and TRBV6-3, and were excluded.

V is TRBV9 and J is TRBJ1-1; TRBD1 might be the D (5 bases). Sample: PBMCs. The sequence was collected from a male donor in good health and CMV-seropositive. The CDR3: CASSVQGGNTEAFF. CDR3 DNA: TGTGCCAGCAGCGTTCAGGGAGGGAACACTGAAGCTTTCTTT.